The rows below give T cell receptor beta chains drawn from one sample of a study of lymphopenia after photon versus proton radiotherapy. Data came from immunoSEQ multiplex PCR; TCRdb stores just in-frame clones and leaves some out. This sample has some 42,000 clones, with approximately 82% found just once. Sequencing was performed on peripheral blood, taken from a patient treated with proton-based radiotherapy. These receptors all come from an older woman with pancreatic cancer. CDR3s include the opening cysteine and the closing phenylalanine or tryptophan. D genes are given only for firm matches. Clone size is shown for a subset of rows, as once, few, many or a class of expanded clone.

>NA|TRBJ2-1|NA|TRBV30
CAWMQGRNEQFF
TGTGCCTGGATGCAGGGGAGGAATGAGCAGTTCTTC
>NA|TRBJ2-3|NA|TRBV27
CASSFITSGIGAQYF
TGTGCCAGCAGTTTCATCACTAGTGGGATCGGTGCGCAGTATTTT
>NA|TRBJ2-6|TRBD2|TRBV4-3
CASSQKTGGDSQASGANVLTF
TGCGCCAGCAGCCAAAAAACGGGGGGGGACTCCCAGGCCTCTGGGGCCAACGTCCTGACTTTC
>NA|TRBJ1-4|NA|TRBV7-9
CASSLAGPGLELFF
TGTGCCAGCAGCCTAGCAGGGCCAGGGTTGGAACTGTTTTTT
>NA|TRBJ2-3|NA|TRBV28
CASSLDSTDTQYF
TGTGCCAGCAGTTTAGACAGCACAGATACGCAGTATTTT
>NA|TRBJ1-5|TRBD1|TRBV19
CASSASGTGSQPQHF
TGTGCCAGTAGTGCGTCCGGGACAGGGTCTCAGCCCCAGCATTTT
>NA|TRBJ2-7|NA|TRBV7-2
CASSLARGLGYEQYF
TGTGCCAGCAGCTTAGCACGGGGGTTAGGTTACGAGCAGTACTTC
>NA|TRBJ2-7|TRBD2|TRBV4-3
CASSQASGASYEQYF
TGCGCCAGCAGCCAAGCGAGCGGGGCCTCCTACGAGCAGTACTTC
>NA|TRBJ2-1|NA|TRBV6-6
CASRDNEQFF
TGTGCCAGCAGAGACAATGAGCAGTTCTTC
>NA|TRBJ2-1|NA|TRBV30
CAWEGGPYNEQFF
TGTGCCTGGGAGGGGGGACCCTACAATGAGCAGTTCTTC
>few|TRBJ2-3|NA|TRBV5-1
CASTRAASTDTQYF
TGCGCCAGCACCCGAGCGGCTAGCACAGATACGCAGTATTTT
>NA|TRBJ1-5|NA|TRBV18
CASSPPISGLSNQPQHF
TGTGCCAGCTCACCACCGATTTCAGGCCTTAGCAATCAGCCCCAGCATTTT
>once|TRBJ2-1|TRBD2|TRBV19
CATTGTSGIRGNEQFF
TGTGCCACCACAGGAACTAGCGGGATAAGGGGCAATGAGCAGTTCTTC
>NA|TRBJ2-7|TRBD2|TRBV9
CASSVAWTSDYEQYF
TGTGCCAGCAGCGTAGCCTGGACTAGCGACTACGAGCAGTACTTC
>NA|TRBJ1-5|TRBD1|TRBV7-2
CASSQRTGGNQPQHF
TGTGCCAGCAGCCAAAGGACAGGAGGGAATCAGCCCCAGCATTTT
>NA|TRBJ2-7|NA|TRBV27
CASSLISSSYEQYF
TGTGCCAGCAGTTTAATTTCCAGTTCCTACGAGCAGTACTTC
>once|TRBJ1-3|NA|TRBV6-5
CATHPSSGNTIYF
TGTGCCACCCACCCGAGCTCTGGAAACACCATATATTTT
>NA|TRBJ2-7|TRBD1|TRBV2
CASGYSGQGRGEQYF
TGTGCCAGCGGATATTCGGGACAGGGACGGGGCGAGCAGTACTTC
>NA|TRBJ1-1|NA|TRBV10-3
CAISETRDRMNTEAFF
TGTGCCATCAGTGAGACCCGGGACCGAATGAACACTGAAGCTTTCTTT
>NA|TRBJ2-3|NA|TRBV25-1
CASSESPPTQYF
TGTGCCAGCAGTGAATCCCCGCCCACGCAGTATTTT
>NA|TRBJ1-5|NA|TRBV19
CASSTNYQPQHF
TGTGCCAGTAGTACCAACTATCAGCCCCAGCATTTT
>NA|TRBJ1-2|NA|TRBV4-3
CASSQFAGENYGYTF
TGCGCCAGCAGCCAATTCGCAGGGGAAAACTATGGCTACACCTTC
>NA|TRBJ2-6|NA|TRBV19
CASSLEGGSGANVLTF
TGTGCCAGTAGTCTAGAGGGCGGCTCTGGGGCCAACGTCCTGACTTTC
>NA|TRBJ2-4|NA|TRBV6-5
CAGSYTTSMSKNIQYF
TGTGCCGGCAGTTACACTACTAGTATGTCTAAAAACATTCAGTACTTC
>NA|TRBJ1-2|NA|TRBV6-4
CASSDSGTSNYGYTF
TGTGCCAGCAGTGACTCCGGGACATCTAACTATGGCTACACCTTC
>NA|TRBJ2-7|NA|TRBV4-3
CASSQGGGDPYEQYF
TGCGCCAGCAGCCAAGGAGGTGGGGATCCCTACGAGCAGTACTTC
>NA|TRBJ2-7|NA|TRBV7-9
CASSRGPRYEQYF
TGTGCCAGCAGTCGAGGCCCGCGGTACGAGCAGTACTTC
>NA|TRBJ2-7|NA|TRBV7-9
CASTSGTVTYEQYF
TGTGCCAGCACCTCCGGGACGGTTACCTACGAGCAGTACTTC
>NA|TRBJ2-2|NA|TRBV29-1
CSARLGGAGELFF
TGCAGCGCCAGACTAGGCGGGGCCGGGGAGCTGTTTTTT
>NA|TRBJ2-7|NA|TRBV28
CASSSGPYEQYF
TGTGCCAGCAGTAGCGGTCCCTACGAGCAGTACTTC
>NA|TRBJ2-1|TRBD2|TRBV19
CASTPGPRLARGNEQFF
TGTGCCAGTACCCCAGGCCCCCGACTAGCTCGAGGAAATGAGCAGTTCTTC
>NA|TRBJ2-7|NA|TRBV11-2
CASSLDPSYEQYF
TGTGCCAGCAGCTTAGATCCCTCCTACGAGCAGTACTTC
>medium-sized|TRBJ1-5|TRBD1|TRBV28
CASRRQGEEPQHF
TGTGCCAGCAGACGACAGGGAGAAGAGCCCCAGCATTTT
>NA|TRBJ2-4|NA|TRBV7-9
CASSFGGDGSKNIQYF
TGTGCCAGCAGCTTCGGTGGGGATGGGTCCAAAAACATTCAGTACTTC
>NA|TRBJ1-3|NA|TRBV2
CASRIFPIHRQPSGNTIYF
TGTGCCAGCAGAATATTCCCCATTCACAGGCAACCCTCTGGAAACACCATATATTTT
>NA|TRBJ2-5|NA|TRBV6-5
CASSRTVQETQYF
TGTGCCAGCAGTCGGACAGTCCAAGAGACCCAGTACTTC
>few|TRBJ1-6|NA|TRBV25-1
CASSPWSGYSPLHF
TGTGCCAGCAGTCCGTGGAGCGGGTATTCACCCCTCCACTTT
>NA|TRBJ1-2|NA|TRBV28
CASSSKGVPNYGYTF
TGTGCCAGCAGTTCGAAGGGAGTTCCTAACTATGGCTACACCTTC
>NA|TRBJ1-1|NA|TRBV19
CASRGGGVRGNTEAFF
TGTGCCAGTAGAGGAGGGGGGGTTCGAGGGAACACTGAAGCTTTCTTT
>NA|TRBJ2-1|TRBD1|TRBV6-1
CASSERRGTGYNNEQFF
TGTGCCAGCAGTGAACGGAGGGGGACAGGGTATAACAATGAGCAGTTCTTC
>NA|TRBJ1-3|TRBD1|TRBV2
CASRTGLSGNTIYF
TGTGCCAGCAGGACAGGGCTAAGCGGAAACACCATATATTTT
>NA|TRBJ2-1|TRBD2|TRBV28
CASSFPSTPPLLAGESYNEQFF
TGTGCCAGCAGTTTTCCCTCAACCCCCCCCCTACTAGCGGGAGAATCCTACAATGAGCAGTTCTTC
>many|TRBJ2-7|NA|TRBV27
CASSQDPRGYEQYF
TGTGCCAGCAGCCAGGACCCCAGGGGCTACGAGCAGTACTTC
>NA|TRBJ2-4|NA|TRBV2
CASRARVGKNIQYF
TGTGCCAGCAGGGCTAGGGTCGGCAAAAACATTCAGTACTTC
>NA|TRBJ2-3|NA|TRBV6-5
CASSYSGSRGTDTQYF
TGTGCCAGCAGTTACTCCGGGTCAAGGGGCACAGATACGCAGTATTTT
>NA|TRBJ1-1|NA|TRBV11-2
CASSLDRNTEAFF
TGTGCCAGCAGCTTGGACAGGAACACTGAAGCTTTCTTT
>few|TRBJ2-7|NA|TRBV20-1
CSAGSYEQYF
TGCAGTGCTGGGTCCTACGAGCAGTACTTC
>NA|TRBJ1-3|NA|TRBV6-1
CASSEAPPAGGNTIYF
TGTGCCAGCAGTGAAGCGCCCCCGGCAGGGGGAAACACCATATATTTT
>NA|TRBJ1-2|TRBD1|TRBV30
CAWSVGTGVQGYTF
TGTGCCTGGAGTGTAGGGACAGGGGTCCAGGGCTACACCTTC